These 26 T cell receptor beta chains originate from one sample sequenced in a study of CD8+CD57+ T cells in acquired aplastic anemia. TCR beta VDJ and CDR3 were profiled, and genomic DNA was the template. TCRdb used MiXCR to reprocess the reads, holding one entry per CDR3 protein. Of approximately 300,000 distinct CDR3 sequences in the sample, about three fifths are singletons; the top ten hold around 1.2%. All patients picked for sequencing had shown, by flow cytometry, an expansion of CD8+CD57+ cells. Sequencing input: sorted CD4+, CD8+, or CD8+CD57+ T cells (not recorded which) from PBMCs. These receptors originate from a human donor with aplastic anemia.

The V and J genes are TRBV2 and TRBJ1-5, with D unresolved. In germline, CDR1 is SNHLY, CDR2 FYNNEI. V dropped 4 bases and J dropped 5 bases, with 9 bases sitting between them. The CDR3 consists of 13 residues. CDR3 in DNA: TGTGCCAGCAGTGTTCGGCGGGATCAGCCCCAGCATTTT. Translation: CASSVRRDQPQHF.

The chain is built from TRBV7-2 and TRBJ1-2; no reliable D call. The germline CDR1 and CDR2 sequences are SGHTA and FQGNSA. There are 19 residues in the CDR3. Trimming removed 0 bases at V and 4 bases at J, with 24 bases between. The CDR3 loop is CASSLALTGQVMRVYGYTF. The CDR3 coding sequence is TGTGCCAGCAGCTTAGCGCTAACTGGTCAGGTCATGAGAGTCTATGGCTACACCTTC.

This chain uses TRBV10-3 with TRBJ1-3, with 7 bases lining up with TRBD1. CDR3 size: 14 residues. Germline assignment: CDR1 ENHRY and CDR2 SYGVKD. J gave up 4 bases and V 4 bases, and 4 bases lay outside the gene matches. The CDR3 reads CAISGQGAGNTIYF. Written as DNA, the CDR3 is TGTGCCATCAGTGGACAGGGTGCGGGAAACACCATATATTTT.

This chain links TRBV7-3 with TRBJ2-7; D is perhaps TRBD2 (6 bases). Trimming cost V 0 bases and J 2 bases, with 11 bases left between them. CDR3 length: 15 amino acids. The germline gives CDR1 SGHTA, CDR2 FQGTGA. The DNA for the CDR3 is TGTGCCAGCAGCTTAACCGGGACTTTCCCCTACGAGCAGTACTTC. Its protein is CASSLTGTFPYEQYF.

This clonotype was seen a handful of times. The chain employs TRBV18 and TRBJ1-5, with TRBD1 matching 10 bases. This CDR3 contains 17 residues. The J segment lost 0 bases and the V segment lost 0 bases, leaving 2 bases of the junction unmatched. The germline gives CDR1 KGHSH, CDR2 LQKENI. CDR3 DNA: TGTGCCAGCTCACCACCGGGACAGGGGATTAGCAATCAGCCCCAGCATTTT. As protein: CASSPPGQGISNQPQHF.

V and J are TRBV9 and TRBJ2-1, with TRBD2 matching 8 bases. Germline loops: CDR1 SGDLS, CDR2 YYNGEE. With 3 bases clipped from V and 5 bases from J, the junction kept 4 bases outside the gene matches. This CDR3 spans 14 amino acids. CDR3 sequence (DNA): TGTGCCAGCAGCGACGGACTAGCCGACAATGAGCAGTTCTTC. It yields the protein CASSDGLADNEQFF.

The gene calls are TRBV2 and TRBJ1-3; D is unresolved. V was cut by 10 bases and J by 0 bases, with 13 bases left in between. This CDR3 has 14 residues. Germline loops: CDR1 SNHLY, CDR2 FYNNEI. The CDR3 loop reads CATEEALSGNTIYF. The CDR3, as DNA: TGTGCCACCGAGGAGGCCCTCTCTGGAAACACCATATATTTT.

In this sample, this clonotype turned up many times. The CDR3 here is CASSQDNEGKRNQDYGYTF. The CDR3 coding sequence is TGTGCCAGCAGCCAAGATAACGAGGGGAAGCGCAATCAAGACTATGGCTACACCTTC. The V call is TRBV14, the J call TRBJ1-2, with D possibly TRBD1 on 5 matching bases. With 0 bases removed from V and 3 bases from J, the gap between germline ends came to 23 bases. Germline V CDR1 and CDR2: SGHDN, FVKESK. The CDR3 length is 19 residues. The whole variable domain, filled in from reference TRBV14 and TRBJ1-2, reads EAGVTQFPSHSVIEKGQTVTLRCDPISGHDNLYWYRRVMGKEIKFLLHFVKESKQDESGMPNNRFLAERTGGTYSTLKVQPAELEDSGVYFCASSQDNEGKRNQDYGYTFGSGTRLTVV.

The chain couples TRBV4-1 to TRBJ1-6; weak D call: TRBD1 (5 bases). This CDR3 is 13 amino acids long. Germline assignment: CDR1 MGHRA and CDR2 YSYEKL. Trimming took 0 bases from V and 10 from J, leaving 7 bases between them. For the CDR3, the DNA is TGCGCCAGCAGCCAAGACAGGGCCTCACCCCTCCACTTT. It specifies CASSQDRASPLHF.

This clonotype was recorded at least ten times. The rearrangement joins TRBV12-3 or TRBV12-4 to TRBJ2-7; D remains ambiguous. The V end was cut by 3 bases, the J end by 4 bases, with 7 bases between. This CDR3 comprises 12 residues. In nucleotides, the CDR3 is TGTGCCAGCAGTTTTCGAGAGTACGAGCAGTACTTC. This sequence encodes CASSFREYEQYF.

This clonotype was detected only a few times. Possible read error: a much larger clone is one base away. This chain connects TRBV12-3 or TRBV12-4 to TRBJ1-2, with D hard to call. The CDR3 is 14 residues long. DNA for the CDR3: TGTGCCAGCTGTCGAAGTGTTGTTAACTATGGCAACACCTTC. It translates to CASCRSVVNYGNTF.

Points on this clonotype: Germline and junction disagree at one end, which may indicate a read error. V and J are TRBV10-1 and TRBJ2-1, with TRBD2 identical over 9 bases. This CDR3 is 15 amino acids long. The germline V gene has CDR1 WNHNN and CDR2 SYGVQD (reference sequence). CDR3 nucleotides: TGCGCCTGCAGTGAGGGCGGGAGGGCTGTCAATGAGCAGTTCTTC. Its protein product is CACSEGGRAVNEQFF.

Many counts were recorded for this clonotype. The CDR3 sequence: CASSTGQGIPFEAFF. Here the CDR3 DNA reads TGTGCCAGCAGCACGGGACAGGGGATTCCATTTGAAGCTTTCTTT. This chain links TRBV6-6 with TRBJ1-1; 10 bases fit TRBD1. The V and J ends lost 6 bases and 7 bases, in that order; junction bases with no gene match: 11. The CDR3 has 15 residues. Germline-derived CDR1 and CDR2 are MNHNY and SVGAGI (reference sequence).

The chain uses TRBV7-9 and TRBJ2-7; 7 bases align to TRBD2. The CDR3 runs 15 residues. V lost 5 bases to trimming and J lost 0 bases; unmatched junction nucleotides: 7. Germline V CDR1 and CDR2: SEHNR, FQNEAQ (reference sequence). The CDR3 here is CASSLLAVSSYEQYF. DNA for the CDR3: TGTGCCAGCAGCCTTCTAGCGGTCTCCTCCTACGAGCAGTACTTC.

The sample holds many counts of this clonotype. The rearrangement links TRBV12-3 or TRBV12-4 to TRBJ1-1, with 8 bases aligning to TRBD1. Trimming at V came to 7 bases and at J to 5 bases, leaving 6 bases not matched to a gene. This CDR3 is built from 13 residues. The CDR3 DNA sequence: TGTGCCAGCAAGTTACAGGGGGGGACTGAAGCTTTCTTT. Protein sequence: CASKLQGGTEAFF.

This clonotype was seen repeatedly, ten times or more. This chain joins TRBV12-3 or TRBV12-4 and TRBJ2-1, with 9 bases matching TRBD1. The CDR3 has 14 amino acids. Trimming at V came to 5 bases and at J to 10 bases, leaving 9 bases not matched to a gene. The CDR3 DNA reads as TGTGCCAGCAGTCCTAGGGACAGGGTATGGGAGCAGTTCTTC. It codes for CASSPRDRVWEQFF.

The rearrangement uses TRBV19 and TRBJ2-1; 8 bases match TRBD2. Looked up from germline, CDR1 is LNHDA and CDR2 is SQIVND (reference sequence). The J segment lost 4 bases and the V segment lost 3 bases, leaving 2 bases of the junction unmatched. The CDR3 has 14 residues. CDR3 sequence reads: CASSIGGAYNEQFF. The CDR3 DNA reads TGTGCCAGTAGTATCGGGGGGGCATACAATGAGCAGTTCTTC.

The sample holds a few counts of this clonotype. The genes are TRBV7-3 and TRBJ2-7; D is perhaps TRBD2 (6 bases). V was trimmed by 4 bases and J by 4 bases, leaving 11 bases between them. The CDR3 covers 13 residues. Looked up from germline, CDR1 is SGHTA and CDR2 is FQGTGA. CDR3 region: CASSSLRGYEQYF. The CDR3 bases are TGTGCCAGCAGCTCCCTGCGGGGATACGAGCAGTACTTC.

V is TRBV9 and J is TRBJ1-1; D might be TRBD1 (5 bases). Germline CDR1 is SGDLS and CDR2 is YYNGEE. The ends were cut back, 0 bases at V and 4 bases at J, with 13 bases in the middle. There are 15 residues in the CDR3. The CDR3 coding sequence is TGTGCCAGCAGCGTAGATGGGTCGAGGGGCACTGAAGCTTTCTTT. Encoded protein: CASSVDGSRGTEAFF.

There are many counts of this clonotype. The chain employs TRBV20-1 and TRBJ2-3, with 13 bases aligning to TRBD2. The CDR3 is 17 residues long. CDR1 is DFQATT, CDR2 SNEGSKA, per germline (reference sequence). Germline trimming cut 1 base from V and 4 bases from J; bases unmatched to any gene: 8. The CDR3 sequence: CSARGTSGGQGADTQYF. The CDR3 nucleotides read TGCAGTGCTAGAGGGACTAGCGGGGGCCAAGGGGCAGATACGCAGTATTTT.

At least ten counts were recorded for this clonotype. The gene calls are TRBV28 and TRBJ1-2, with 10 bases fitting TRBD1. Germline CDR1 and CDR2: MDHEN and SYDVKM. CDR3 length equals 16 residues. Germline trimming cut 6 bases from V and 4 bases from J; bases unmatched to any gene: 11. In nucleotides, the CDR3 is TGTGCCAGCAGCAATGACAGGGGGCCCCTACTCTATGGCTACACCTTC. It is translated as CASSNDRGPLLYGYTF.

The J gene is TRBJ2-1, the V gene TRBV20-1; 7 bases align to TRBD1. The CDR3 runs 13 residues. Germline values: CDR1 DFQATT, CDR2 SNEGSKA (reference sequence). Unmatched junction bases numbered 7, after V lost 6 bases and J lost 5 bases. CDR3 nucleotides: TGCAGTGCCCGGACAGGATATCACAATGAGCAGTTCTTC. Its protein is CSARTGYHNEQFF.

The chain employs TRBV29-1 and TRBJ2-7; 7 nucleotides agree with TRBD1. The CDR3 sequence is 11 residues long. J gave up 3 bases and V 6 bases, and 2 bases lay outside the gene matches. Looked up from germline, CDR1 is SQVTM and CDR2 is ANQGSEA. The CDR3 sequence: CSVGQNYEQYF. The CDR3 coding sequence is TGCAGCGTGGGACAGAACTACGAGCAGTACTTC.

The table lists this clonotype with many counts. V usage is TRBV7-9 and J usage is TRBJ1-4, with D maybe TRBD1 (6 bases). Trimming left V 2 bases short and J 4 bases short, with 11 bases between. The CDR3 spans 15 residues. Per the germline V gene, CDR1 is SEHNR and CDR2 is FQNEAQ (reference sequence). In nucleotides, the CDR3 is TGTGCCAGCAGCTTAAACACAGGGAATAATGAAAAACTGTTTTTT. Its protein product is CASSLNTGNNEKLFF.

This clonotype has only a few counts. The rearrangement joins TRBV5-1 to TRBJ1-3; perhaps TRBD1 as D (5 bases). CDR1 SGHRS and CDR2 YFSETQ come from the germline V gene. V lost 0 bases and J lost 6, with 7 bases in between. The CDR3 is made up of 13 amino acids. The chain's CDR3 is CASSLGGINTIYF. As DNA, the CDR3 is TGCGCCAGCAGCTTGGGGGGCATAAACACCATATATTTT.

The rearrangement uses TRBV10-3 and TRBJ2-2; TRBD1 matches at 7 bases. This CDR3 is 15 amino acids long. After removal of 4 bases from V and 4 bases from J, the junction contained 6 bases not matched to a gene. Germline V gives CDR1 ENHRY, CDR2 SYGVKD. The DNA of the CDR3 is TGTGCCATCAGTGGGACAGGTCTGGGCACCGGGGAGCTGTTTTTT. Translating it yields CAISGTGLGTGELFF.